This T cell receptor (beta chain) emerged from a study of T cells in Graves' hyperthyroidism and ophthalmopathy. Study-level results: Blood shared most expanded thyroid clonotypes above 0.001.

V gave up 1 base and J gave up 11 bases; unmatched junction bases: 9. CDR1 and CDR2 from the germline V gene are SGHDT and YYEEEE. The CDR3 has 13 residues. This clonotype was recorded at least ten times. Its antigen is undetermined. Authors of the study amplified TCR beta CDR3 regions from RNA transcripts. First-round RT-PCR of the TCR CDR3 relied on the HTBI primer set. TCRdb fed the multiplex PCR reads into MiXCR, producing one record per CDR3 protein. This sample has roughly 510,000 distinct CDR3 sequences, with around 43% found just once. This sequence was found in an adult woman with Graves' disease, either hyperthyroidism or ophthalmopathy (not recorded which). This chain links TRBV5-6 with TRBJ2-7; the match to TRBD1 covers 7 bases. Sequenced sample: peripheral blood or thyroid tissue (not recorded which). The CDR3 sequence is CASSLFGQEKKYF. The CDR3 DNA is TGTGCCAGCAGCTTGTTCGGACAGGAGAAAAAGTACTTC.